The 22 T cell receptor beta chains listed next were all sequenced from one sample in a study of CD8+ T cells in alopecia areata listed by TCRdb under 2018. The time point label, as the study defines it: baseline before oral tofacitinib. Library generation was performed with the immunoSEQ multiplex PCR assay. For TCR sequencing, RNA was extracted from every sample and reverse transcribed into cDNA to serve as template. This immuneACCESS table, as held by TCRdb, lists in-frame sequences with V and J called but not all clones. Of the missing ones, under half trace to an unresolved V gene in checked studies; the others have no known cause. In all, the sample holds under 85,000 clones, and about 45% of those were seen once. The ten largest account for 17% of the sample. This sample comprised CD8+ T cells sorted from blood, obtained at week 0. These receptors all come from a human donor with alopecia areata.

The chain uses TRBV14 and TRBJ2-7; D is ambiguous. The J call may be incorrect, as the DNA end agrees better with TRBJ2-1. Germline CDR1 and CDR2: SGHDN and FVKESK. The CDR3 has 17 amino acids. Written as DNA, the CDR3 is TGTGCCAGCAGCCAGCCCGATGATTGGAGCTCCTACAATGAGCAGTTCTTC. It codes for CASSQPDDWSSYNEQFF.

This clone was detected only a few times. CDR3 DNA: TGTGCCAGTAGTATGGGAGAGCTGGGTGAAGCTTTCTTT. Translation gives CASSMGELGEAFF. The J gene is TRBJ1-1, the V gene TRBV19, with D uncertain. CDR1 and CDR2 (germline): LNHDA, SQIVND (reference sequence). V dropped 3 bases and J dropped 7 bases, with 12 bases sitting between them. This CDR3 contains 13 residues.

The chain carries TRBV7-9 and TRBJ1-2, with D possibly matching TRBD1 (5 bases). There are 13 residues in the CDR3. Germline V gene data show CDR1 as SEHNR and CDR2 as FQNEAQ (reference sequence). V lost 6 bases to trimming and J lost 6 bases, with 14 bases between them. In DNA, the CDR3 is TGTGCCAGCAGGAATAGGTCAGGGAATGGCTACACCTTC. This codes for CASRNRSGNGYTF.

The V and J genes are TRBV7-6 and TRBJ2-2; D may be TRBD1 or TRBD2 (5 bases each). The CDR3 totals 15 residues. The germline CDR1 and CDR2 sequences are SGHVS and FNYEAQ. Trimming took off 7 bases at V and 1 base at J, with 13 bases between the two ends. CDR3 sequence reads: CASTLGTENTGELFF. CDR3 in DNA: TGTGCCAGCACCCTGGGGACGGAGAACACCGGGGAGCTGTTTTTT.

There are many counts of this clone. Here the CDR3 DNA reads TGTGCCAGCAGTGGAGGACCAGGGTCGAACATTCAGTACTTC. Encoded protein: CASSGGPGSNIQYF. The chain employs TRBV6-4 and TRBJ2-4, with a possible D match to TRBD1 (5 bases). CDR1 and CDR2 from the germline V gene are MRHNA and SNTAGT. CDR3 length equals 14 residues. The V end lost 4 bases, the J end lost 7 bases, and 14 bases lay between the germline ends.

The rearrangement joins TRBV7-9 to TRBJ2-1; the match to TRBD2 covers 8 bases. This CDR3 has 17 amino acids. The J segment lost 1 base and the V segment lost 4 bases, leaving 9 bases of the junction unmatched. The germline V gene has CDR1 SEHNR and CDR2 FQNEAQ (reference sequence). CDR3 residues: CASSSVRAGASYNEQFF. The CDR3 DNA sequence: TGTGCCAGCAGCTCGGTCCGAGCGGGAGCATCCTACAATGAGCAGTTCTTC.

This clone appeared a few times. The V call is TRBV7-9, the J call TRBJ2-1; a weak D match, TRBD2 (5 bases). The CDR3 extends over 14 amino acids. Per the germline V gene, CDR1 is SEHNR and CDR2 is FQNEAQ (reference sequence). Trimming left V 5 bases short and J 7 bases short, with 15 bases between. Written as DNA, the CDR3 is TGTGCCAGCAGCCTAACTTTAGCGCCTAATGAGCAGTTCTTC. It codes for CASSLTLAPNEQFF. Full variable domain (outside the CDR3, taken from reference TRBV7-9 and TRBJ2-1): DTGVSQNPRHKITKRGQNVTFRCDPISEHNRLYWYRQTLGQGPEFLTYFQNEAQLEKSRLLSDRFSAERPKGSFSTLEIQRTEQGDSAMYLCASSLTLAPNEQFFGPGTRLTVL.

The chain is built from TRBV5-6 and TRBJ2-1, with 9 bases matching TRBD1. The trim removed 4 bases at V and 5 bases at J, leaving 4 bases unmatched. This CDR3 comprises 14 residues. Germline V gene sequence: CDR1 SGHDT, CDR2 YYEEEE. This CDR3 reads CASSSGTGNNEQFF. Written as DNA, the CDR3 is TGTGCCAGCAGCAGCGGGACAGGGAACAATGAGCAGTTCTTC.

This rearrangement joins TRBV30 to TRBJ2-5; D assignment may be TRBD1 or TRBD2 (5 bases each). The CDR3 sequence is 13 residues long. V lost 7 bases, J lost 5 bases, and 17 bases lay in between. Germline V CDR1 and CDR2: GTSNPN, SVGIG (reference sequence). The CDR3 sequence is CASEGTVGETQYF. In DNA, the CDR3 is TGTGCCTCTGAAGGGACGGTTGGGGAGACCCAGTACTTC.

This chain joins TRBV29-1 and TRBJ1-2; a possible D gene is TRBD1 (6 bases). V was shortened by 7 bases and J by 2 bases, with 17 bases between the two germline ends. There are 14 residues in the CDR3. Looked up from germline, CDR1 is SQVTM and CDR2 is ANQGSEA. CDR3 nucleotides: TGCAGCGCTCTCGACAGGCCATTCAACTATGGCTACACCTTC. Encoded protein: CSALDRPFNYGYTF.

The sample holds many counts of this clone. V usage is TRBV11-2 and J usage is TRBJ2-5, with D tentatively TRBD1 (5 bases). The germline gives CDR1 SGHAT, CDR2 FQNNGV. This CDR3 has 17 residues. Trimming pared 6 bases from V and 4 bases from J, leaving 24 bases between. The CDR3 coding sequence is TGTGCCAGCAGGGATATCAGGGAAAATACGCCGGGAGAGACCCAGTACTTC. The encoded protein is CASRDIRENTPGETQYF.

The chain joins TRBV1 to TRBJ2-7; the table's D call of TRBD1 was not tested on the DNA. TRBV1 is annotated as a pseudogene. The CDR3 has 16 amino acids. As DNA, the CDR3 is TGCACCAGCAGCCAAGATCGGATCAGGCCACGCGACGAGCAGTACTTC. It translates to CTSSQDRIRPRDEQYF.

This chain joins TRBV11-2 and TRBJ2-1; 7 bases align to TRBD1. Germline values: CDR1 SGHAT, CDR2 FQNNGV. The CDR3 extends over 12 amino acids. Trimming took 4 bases from V and 9 from J; bases not matched to a gene: 3. Written as DNA, the CDR3 is TGTGCCAGCAGCTCCGGACAGGTTGAGCAGTTCTTC. Protein sequence: CASSSGQVEQFF.

A few counts support this clone. The V call is TRBV7-8, the J call TRBJ2-3; 7 nucleotides align to TRBD1. Germline-derived CDR1 and CDR2 are SGHVS and FQNEAQ. J lost 2 bases, V lost 4 bases, and 3 bases had no gene match. The CDR3 is 14 amino acids. The CDR3 loop reads CASSYGTATDTQYF. As DNA, the CDR3 is TGTGCCAGCAGCTACGGGACAGCCACAGATACGCAGTATTTT.

The CDR3 region is CASSVTPRGDTQYF. CDR3 in DNA: TGTGCCAGCAGCGTTACACCGAGGGGGGATACGCAGTATTTT. The rearrangement links TRBV7-6 to TRBJ2-3, with D perhaps matching TRBD1 (6 bases). Trimming removed 5 bases from V and 6 bases from J, with 15 bases in between. The V gene's germline CDR1 is SGHVS and CDR2 FNYEAQ. The CDR3 has 14 amino acids.

Regarding this clone: One junction end disagrees with the germline gene, perhaps due to a read error. V is TRBV7-6 and J is TRBJ2-6; maybe TRBD2 (5 bases). Germline loops: CDR1 SGHVS, CDR2 FNYEAQ. This CDR3 contains 14 residues. DNA for the CDR3: TGTGCTAGCAGTCTCGGGGCTGGGGCCAACGTCCTGACTTTC. It is translated as CASSLGAGANVLTF. Based on the CDR3 plus reference TRBV7-6 and TRBJ2-6, the full variable domain is GAGVSQSPRYKVTKRGQDVALRCDPISGHVSLYWYRQALGQGPEFLTYFNYEAQQDKSGLPNDRFSAERPEGSISTLTIQRTEQRDSAMYRCASSLGAGANVLTFGAGSRLTVL.

This clone was counted a few times. DNA for the CDR3: TGCGCCAGCAGAGTATTAGCAACTAGCTCCTACGAGCAGTACTTC. Translation gives CASRVLATSSYEQYF. The rearrangement links TRBV4-1 to TRBJ2-7; D perhaps matches TRBD2 (5 bases). With 6 bases removed from V and 0 bases from J, the gap between germline ends came to 15 bases. The CDR3 loop spans 15 amino acids. Germline V gene sequence: CDR1 MGHRA, CDR2 YSYEKL.

The chain combines TRBV5-1 with TRBJ2-7; D is perhaps TRBD2 (6 bases). V gave up 1 base and J gave up 2 bases, with 10 bases separating them. Germline V gene sequence: CDR1 SGHRS, CDR2 YFSETQ. This CDR3 contains 14 residues. The CDR3 coding sequence is TGCGCCAGCAGCTTGAATACGGGGGCCTACGAGCAGTACTTC. Amino acid sequence: CASSLNTGAYEQYF.

V gene TRBV29-1 combines with J gene TRBJ2-2, with D possibly TRBD1 on 6 matching bases. CDR3 length: 15 residues. CDR1 SQVTM and CDR2 ANQGSEA come from the germline V gene. Trimming removed 1 base from V and 0 bases from J, with 9 bases in between. CDR3 bases: TGCAGCGTTGAAGGCCAGGGGTCGAACACCGGGGAGCTGTTTTTT. Translation: CSVEGQGSNTGELFF.

This chain connects TRBV4-1 to TRBJ2-5; either TRBD1 or TRBD2 may fit D (5 bases each). CDR1 is MGHRA, CDR2 YSYEKL, per germline. V lost 4 bases and J 2 bases, leaving 17 bases between the germline ends. CDR3 length: 16 amino acids. In DNA, the CDR3 is TGCGCCAGCAGCCTTTTCCCGGGACGGAATCAAGAGACCCAGTACTTC. Protein: CASSLFPGRNQETQYF.

This clone was seen a few times. The V call is TRBV7-6, the J call TRBJ2-1, with D perhaps matching TRBD2 (5 bases). Germline V gives CDR1 SGHVS, CDR2 FNYEAQ. V lost 0 bases to trimming and J lost 7 bases, with 10 bases between them. The CDR3 sequence is 14 residues long. CDR3 in DNA: TGTGCCAGCAGCTTAGCGGGAGAAATAAATGAGCAGTTCTTC. It is translated as CASSLAGEINEQFF.

This sequence joins TRBV27 and TRBJ2-7; D not certain. CDR1 and CDR2 (germline): MNHEY, SMNVEV (reference sequence). V was cut by 4 bases and J by 3 bases, with 10 bases left in between. The CDR3 contains 13 residues. The CDR3 DNA is TGTGCCAGCAGTTCTAGAGAAGACTACGAGCAGTACTTC. Amino acids: CASSSREDYEQYF.